The 24 T cell receptor beta chains listed next were all sequenced from one sample in a study of blood T cells in healthy people across ages. Alongside a J-beta primer mix, a sample-barcoded 5' primer served in a second PCR lasting roughly 6 to 11 cycles. TCRdb passed the 5' RACE reads through MiXCR, listing each CDR3 protein once. The table has more than 800,000 distinct CDR3 sequences, 25% to 35% seen once. The sample was blood. These receptors were obtained from a woman aged 80 or older in good health.

There are many counts of this clonotype. The gene calls are TRBV10-3 and TRBJ2-7; D unclear. Trimming stripped 6 bases from V and 0 bases from J, with 12 bases between. This CDR3 has 14 amino acids. Germline V gene sequence: CDR1 ENHRY, CDR2 SYGVKD. The chain's CDR3 is CAIRDDGGSYEQYF. CDR3 sequence (DNA): TGTGCCATCAGGGACGACGGTGGCTCCTACGAGCAGTACTTC.

This clonotype showed up many times. This chain links TRBV7-8 with TRBJ1-2, with 10 bases identical to TRBD1. There are 17 residues in the CDR3. The ends lost 4 bases at V and 2 bases at J; junction bases unmatched: 10. Germline V gene sequence: CDR1 SGHVS, CDR2 FQNEAQ. This CDR3 reads CASSYRGAGQGNYGYTF. DNA for the CDR3: TGTGCCAGCAGCTATAGGGGGGCGGGACAGGGGAACTATGGCTACACCTTC.

This clonotype was seen many times. J is TRBJ2-4 and V is TRBV20-1, with D tentatively TRBD2 (6 bases). There are 21 residues in the CDR3. Trimming cost V 0 bases and J 2 bases, with 29 bases left between them. Germline values: CDR1 DFQATT, CDR2 SNEGSKA (reference sequence). CDR3 residues: CSARESGSGPRGGASKNIQYF. For the CDR3, the DNA is TGCAGTGCTAGAGAGTCCGGGTCAGGGCCTCGAGGCGGGGCGTCCAAAAACATTCAGTACTTC.

This clonotype occurred many times. The rearrangement uses TRBV30 and TRBJ2-3; a possible D gene is TRBD1 (5 bases). Per the germline V gene, CDR1 is GTSNPN and CDR2 is SVGIG (reference sequence). The CDR3 has 13 residues. V lost 2 bases and J 1 base, leaving 7 bases between the germline ends. The CDR3 protein is CAWSLTGTDTQYF. The CDR3 bases are TGTGCCTGGAGTCTGACAGGCACAGATACGCAGTATTTT.

The sample holds a few counts of this clonotype. The V and J genes are TRBV19 and TRBJ2-5; D call uncertain. This CDR3 comprises 14 residues. Germline CDR1 LNHDA, CDR2 SQIVND (reference sequence). The ends were cut back, 10 bases at V and 2 bases at J, with 17 bases in the middle. CDR3 residues: CATATGTSQETQYF. The CDR3 DNA follows: TGTGCCACTGCTACCGGAACCTCGCAAGAGACCCAGTACTTC.

This clonotype has ten or more counts. The chain recombines TRBV27 with TRBJ1-2, with D possibly TRBD1 on 5 matching bases. The CDR3 length is 13 residues. Trimming took off 3 bases at V and 8 bases at J, with 13 bases between the two ends. Germline-derived CDR1 and CDR2 are MNHEY and SMNVEV (reference sequence). The CDR3 DNA is TGTGCCAGCAGTTTTACAGGCCGCCGGGGCTACACCTTC. This sequence encodes CASSFTGRRGYTF.

This clonotype was observed a handful of times. This may be a read error: a much more frequent sequence differs by one nucleotide. The chain recombines TRBV5-1 with TRBJ2-3; 7 positions match TRBD1. The CDR3 contains 13 residues. CDR1 and CDR2 (germline): SGHRS, YFSETQ. The CDR3 nucleotides read TGCACCAGCAGCGCCGGGACAGCCGATACGCAGTATTTT. Encoded protein: CTSSAGTADTQYF.

A note on this clonotype: A much larger clone lies a single base off, so this may be a read error. The chain links TRBV6-2 or TRBV6-3 to TRBJ2-5, with 8 bases fitting TRBD1. With the DNA end fitting TRBJ2-1 better, the J assignment may be wrong. CDR1 MNHEY and CDR2 SVGEGT come from the germline V gene. The CDR3 totals 15 residues. DNA for the CDR3: TGTGCCAGCAGTGGACAACAGGGGGTCCAAGAGACCCAGTTCTTC. This sequence encodes CASSGQQGVQETQFF.

This clonotype occurred a few times. A read error may be the cause here, since a much bigger clone is one base away. The V and J genes are TRBV3-1 and TRBJ2-7; tentatively, D is TRBD1 (6 bases). The length of the CDR3 is 13 residues. V dropped 5 bases and J dropped 7 bases, with 15 bases sitting between them. CDR1 and CDR2 from the germline V gene are LGHDT and YNNKEL (reference sequence). CDR3 sequence: CASSSRGCGEQYF. The CDR3 nucleotides are TGTGCCAGCAGCTCCAGGGGTTGCGGAGAGCAGTACTTC.

In this sample, this clonotype turned up many times. The rearrangement links TRBV5-5 to TRBJ2-1, with 7 bases matching TRBD1. The CDR3 has 17 amino acids. Germline CDR1 SGHKS, CDR2 YYEKEE (reference sequence). The junction had 10 bases not matched to a gene; V was cut back by 1 base and J by 3 bases. Written as DNA, the CDR3 is TGTGCCAGCAGCTTGCGAGGGACAGTACATCTCTACAATGAGCAGTTCTTC. This translates into CASSLRGTVHLYNEQFF. The variable domain in full, with the rest retrieved from reference TRBV5-5 and TRBJ2-1, is DAGVTQSPTHLIKTRGQQVTLRCSPISGHKSVSWYQQVLGQGPQFIFQYYEKEERGRGNFPDRFSARQFPNYSSELNVNALLLGDSALYLCASSLRGTVHLYNEQFFGPGTRLTVL.

Points on this clonotype: A much larger clone lies a single base off, so this may be a read error. The chain recombines TRBV7-9 with TRBJ2-5, with D possibly being TRBD1 or TRBD2 (7 bases each). This CDR3 spans 15 amino acids. Germline V gene sequence: CDR1 SEHNR, CDR2 FQNEAQ (reference sequence). CDR3 loop: CASSSQGQVRETRYF. The DNA of the CDR3 is TGTGCCAGCAGCTCCCAAGGACAGGTGCGGGAGACCCGGTACTTC.

This clonotype came up many times. The chain is built from TRBV12-3 or TRBV12-4 and TRBJ2-3, with 7 bases matching TRBD2. There are 14 residues in the CDR3. Unmatched junction bases numbered 14, after V lost 9 bases and J lost 8 bases. CDR3 nucleotide sequence: TGTGCCAGTGGAGGGCGGACTAGATCCGGTACGCAGTATTTT. It is translated as CASGGRTRSGTQYF.

This clonotype was counted many times. J is TRBJ1-2 and V is TRBV2; D gene uncertain. The germline V gene has CDR1 SNHLY and CDR2 FYNNEI. With 4 bases removed from V and 4 bases from J, the gap between germline ends came to 7 bases. The length of the CDR3 is 12 residues. CDR3 sequence (DNA): TGTGCCAGCAGTGCAGGAGCCTATGGCTACACCTTC. This codes for CASSAGAYGYTF.

This clonotype was counted ten times or more. This sequence joins TRBV20-1 and TRBJ1-2, with 7 bases lining up with TRBD1. The CDR3 contains 11 residues. V shed 6 bases, J shed 8 bases, and the junction held 6 bases outside the gene matches. Germline-derived CDR1 and CDR2 are DFQATT and SNEGSKA (reference sequence). CDR3 coding DNA: TGCAGTGCAACACAACAGGGGGGCTACACCTTC. It yields the protein CSATQQGGYTF.

This clonotype came up many times. The J gene is TRBJ2-5, the V gene TRBV24-1; D might be TRBD2 (6 bases). CDR3 length: 16 amino acids. Germline V gene sequence: CDR1 KGHDR, CDR2 SFDVKD. The germline V and J ends were trimmed by 3 bases and 4 bases, with 17 bases remaining between them. The CDR3 sequence is CATSDGGGAARETQYF. The CDR3 DNA reads as TGTGCCACCAGTGATGGCGGCGGGGCGGCGAGAGAGACCCAGTACTTC.

DNA for the CDR3: TGTGCCAGCAGTCCCTTTAACAATGAGCAGTTCTTC. It codes for CASSPFNNEQFF. The chain recombines TRBV12-3 or TRBV12-4 with TRBJ2-1; no definite D call. The length of the CDR3 is 12 residues. Trimming removed 5 bases at V and 5 bases at J, with 7 bases between.

The gene calls are TRBV6-5 and TRBJ2-5; a possible D gene is TRBD1 (5 bases). V was pared by 4 bases and J by 11 bases, with 14 bases between. The CDR3 covers 12 residues. Germline lookup yields CDR1 MNHEY and CDR2 SVGAGI. In DNA, the CDR3 is TGTGCCAGCAGTTCAGGGTTCAATGAGCAGTACTTC. It translates to CASSSGFNEQYF.

Comment on this clonotype: A clone one base away is much larger, so this may be a read error. The V and J genes are TRBV6-1 and TRBJ2-7; TRBD2 matches at 10 bases. The J segment lost 3 bases and the V segment lost 2 bases, leaving 7 bases of the junction unmatched. The CDR3 spans 16 residues. Germline assignment: CDR1 MNHNS and CDR2 SASEGT. The CDR3 loop is CASSEIRVAGGYEQYF. In DNA, the CDR3 is TGTGCCAGCAGTGAAATTAGGGTAGCGGGGGGCTACGAGCAGTACTTC.

This clonotype was observed at least ten times. The chain uses TRBV20-1 and TRBJ2-3, with D perhaps TRBD2 (5 bases). Looked up from germline, CDR1 is DFQATT and CDR2 is SNEGSKA (reference sequence). The CDR3 runs 16 residues. Trimming cost V 0 bases and J 3 bases, with 16 bases left between them. The CDR3 is CSARDRGRRLTDTQYF. CDR3 coding DNA: TGCAGTGCTAGAGATCGGGGTAGGAGGCTAACAGATACGCAGTATTTT.

This clonotype was counted at least ten times. The chain recombines TRBV20-1 with TRBJ2-3, with D tentatively TRBD2 (5 bases). Germline V gene lookup returns CDR1 DFQATT and CDR2 SNEGSKA (reference sequence). Trimming pared 1 base from V and 0 bases from J, leaving 8 bases between. CDR3 length: 14 residues. CDR3 protein: CSARGLSSTDTQYF. CDR3 DNA: TGCAGTGCTAGAGGACTATCTAGCACAGATACGCAGTATTTT.

This clonotype was seen a few times. This sequence joins TRBV11-2 and TRBJ2-2; 9 bases match TRBD1. V lost 1 base, J lost 1 base, and 4 bases stayed unmatched. Germline CDR1 reads SGHAT; CDR2 reads FQNNGV. This CDR3 has 17 residues. CDR3 sequence reads: CASSLVGTGRNTGELFF. In DNA, the CDR3 is TGTGCCAGCAGCTTAGTAGGGACAGGGCGGAACACCGGGGAGCTGTTTTTT.

This sequence joins TRBV14 and TRBJ2-3; D unclear. The germline V and J ends were trimmed by 4 bases and 4 bases, with 18 bases remaining between them. CDR1 is SGHDN and CDR2 is FVKESK in the germline V gene. The CDR3 spans 16 residues. As DNA, the CDR3 is TGTGCCAGCAGCCCATCCCTAGGAATGGGCCCAGATACGCAGTATTTT. Translated, it gives CASSPSLGMGPDTQYF.

This clonotype was detected ten times or more. V and J are TRBV7-9 and TRBJ2-2; no clear D. V gave up 5 bases and J gave up 4 bases, with 5 bases separating them. This CDR3 is built from 12 residues. Germline loops: CDR1 SEHNR, CDR2 FQNEAQ (reference sequence). The CDR3 here is CASSPSTGELFF. In DNA form, the CDR3 reads TGTGCCAGCAGCCCGTCCACCGGGGAGCTGTTTTTT.

There are a few counts of this clonotype. V gene TRBV4-1 combines with J gene TRBJ1-6; unclear D gene. Germline lookup yields CDR1 MGHRA and CDR2 YSYEKL. Trimming removed 6 bases from V and 0 bases from J, with 15 bases in between. This CDR3 contains 17 residues. The CDR3 region is CASRFTEVSSYNSPLHF. Written as DNA, the CDR3 is TGCGCCAGCAGGTTCACGGAGGTTTCCTCCTATAATTCACCCCTCCACTTT.